Included here is one T cell receptor (beta chain) sequence, with context. Its antigen is not known. The data were taken from a study of vaccination effects on CD4 cells after COVID-19. Study overall: Each participant was administered two doses of either the BNT162b2 or the mRNA-1273 vaccine.

Profiling relied on immunoSEQ multiplex PCR, and the TCRdb table lists in-frame clones only, not all of them. The data show tens of thousands of clones, with 60% to 75% seen just once and around 27% held by the top ten. CDR3 length equals 12 residues. Germline-derived CDR1 and CDR2 are SGHTA and FQGNSA. Deletions cut 10 bases from V and 7 bases from J, with 14 bases between. Before sequencing took place, the ViraFEST assay used viral peptide pools to expand antigen-specific CD4+ T cells. Culturing for 9 to 10 days preceded CD4+ T cell isolation. In the vaccine recipients, nucleocapsid antibodies were negative and there was no prior SARS-CoV-2 infection. Wells of around 2.2 million PBMC each were grown with roughly 10 IU/ml IL-2 and around 10 ug/ml peptides. It was on days 3 and 7 that half the medium was replaced with IL-2 medium. Study observations and caveats: Substantial clonal contraction characterized both infection- and vaccine-induced clones late after vaccination.

The receptor was isolated from a human donor who received a COVID-19 vaccine. The sequenced sample was CD4+ T cells from PBMCs cultured with HCoV-OC43 spike peptides, obtained before COVID-19 vaccination. Stated subset: HCoV-OC43 spike overlapping peptide pool stimulation. The genes are TRBV7-2 and TRBJ2-1, with D hard to call. The CDR3 coding sequence is TGTGCCACTTCCCCCCCGGTTAATGAGCAGTTCTTC. Amino acids: CATSPPVNEQFF.